Shown below are 29 T cell receptor beta chains from a single sample sequenced in a study of shared clonotypes between healthy human individuals. Clones were sequenced by immunoSEQ multiplex PCR, and TCRdb holds only the in-frame ones, with some missing. The data contain approximately 1,000,000 clones, 60% to 80% of them seen just once; the ten biggest clones take up over 0.8%. Sequencing was done on a sample of memory CD4+ T cells from PBMCs. The subset denotes: CD45RA-negative fraction. These receptor sequences come from a man aged 18-30 years in good health. Some clones in this sample may be carry-over from other donors' samples.

The rearrangement uses TRBV28 and TRBJ1-1; no firm D call. The length of the CDR3 is 14 residues. Trimming cost V 2 bases and J 1 base, with 8 bases left between them. CDR1 and CDR2 (germline): MDHEN, SYDVKM. CDR3 nucleotide sequence: TGTGCCAGCAGTTTAACGCAGGCGAACACTGAAGCTTTCTTT. It translates to CASSLTQANTEAFF. The complete variable domain, with remaining parts taken from reference TRBV28 and TRBJ1-1, reads DVKVTQSSRYLVKRTGEKVFLECVQDMDHENMFWYRQDPGLGLRLIYFSYDVKMKEKGDIPEGYSVSREKKERFSLILESASTNQTSMYLCASSLTQANTEAFFGQGTRLTVV.

CDR3 DNA sequence: TGCGCCAGCAGCCCGGACAGTTTTAACTATGGCTACACCTTC. Protein product: CASSPDSFNYGYTF. The chain links TRBV5-1 to TRBJ1-2, with TRBD1 as a possible D gene (6 bases). Deletions cut 4 bases from V and 1 base from J, with 11 bases between. Germline V lookup: CDR1 SGHRS, CDR2 YFSETQ. The CDR3 runs to 14 residues. The variable domain in full, with the rest retrieved from reference TRBV5-1 and TRBJ1-2, is KAGVTQTPRYLIKTRGQQVTLSCSPISGHRSVSWYQQTPGQGLQFLFEYFSETQRNKGNFPGRFSGRQFSNSRSEMNVSTLELGDSALYLCASSPDSFNYGYTFGSGTRLTVV.

On this clone: A far larger clone differs by one base, so this is likely a read error. Other DNA sequences from this sample encode an identical CDR3 as well. The rearrangement links TRBV7-8 to TRBJ1-2, with 8 bases aligning to TRBD1. Germline V gives CDR1 SGHVS, CDR2 FQNEAQ. The CDR3 has 18 residues. The CDR3 is CASSLVFREGQGGYGYTF. The CDR3 DNA reads TGTGCTAGCAGCTTAGTTTTTCGGGAAGGACAGGGAGGCTATGGCTACACCTTC.

V is TRBV18 and J is TRBJ2-5, with 9 bases that match TRBD1. In germline, CDR1 is KGHSH, CDR2 LQKENI. V dropped 1 base and J dropped 5; count of bases not matched to a gene: 8. This CDR3 has 16 amino acids. Here the CDR3 reads CASSPLGTGSVETQYF. The DNA for the CDR3 is TGTGCCAGCTCACCACTGGGGACAGGGTCGGTGGAGACCCAGTACTTC.

This clone was observed a handful of times. The V and J genes are TRBV5-6 and TRBJ1-2; no clear D gene. Germline lookup yields CDR1 SGHDT and CDR2 YYEEEE. The CDR3 runs 12 residues. V was trimmed by 3 bases and J by 13 bases, leaving 16 bases between them. This chain's CDR3 is CASSSQRRGTTF. The CDR3 bases are TGTGCCAGCAGCTCCCAACGCCGAGGAACCACCTTC.

This chain's CDR3 is CASSIWAGGADTQYF. CDR3 DNA sequence: TGTGCCAGTAGTATTTGGGCGGGAGGGGCAGATACGCAGTATTTT. The V and J genes are TRBV19 and TRBJ2-3; TRBD2 agrees at 9 bases. The germline V gene has CDR1 LNHDA and CDR2 SQIVND (reference sequence). Germline trimming cut 3 bases from V and 4 bases from J; bases unmatched to any gene: 5. The CDR3 has 15 amino acids. Combining the CDR3 with reference TRBV19 and TRBJ2-3 gives the whole variable domain DGGITQSPKYLFRKEGQNVTLSCEQNLNHDAMYWYRQDPGQGLRLIYYSQIVNDFQKGDIAEGYSVSREKKESFPLTVTSAQKNPTAFYLCASSIWAGGADTQYFGPGTRLTVL.

The chain uses TRBV5-1 and TRBJ2-1; the match to TRBD1 covers 11 bases. Germline V gene lookup returns CDR1 SGHRS and CDR2 YFSETQ. This CDR3 has 11 residues. V dropped 6 bases and J dropped 14; count of bases not matched to a gene: 4. The DNA for the CDR3 is TGCGCCAGCATAGGACAGGGGGCAAAGTTCTTC. As protein: CASIGQGAKFF.

The chain has TRBV28 and TRBJ1-1; maybe TRBD1 (6 bases). The length of the CDR3 is 13 residues. Between the trimmed V and J ends, which lost 6 bases and 4 bases, there was a span of 12 bases. CDR1 and CDR2 (germline): MDHEN, SYDVKM. The CDR3 spells CASREGGVTEAFF. CDR3 nucleotides: TGTGCCAGCAGGGAAGGGGGGGTCACTGAAGCTTTCTTT.

This clone appeared once. This sequence joins TRBV27 and TRBJ2-2; D is ambiguous. This CDR3 is 16 amino acids long. Germline CDR1 reads MNHEY; CDR2 reads SMNVEV (reference sequence). Trimming removed 2 bases at V and 0 bases at J, with 10 bases between. CDR3 amino acids: CASSLNPPPNTGELFF. The CDR3 DNA sequence: TGTGCCAGCAGTTTAAACCCTCCTCCGAACACCGGGGAGCTGTTTTTT.

The chain is built from TRBV5-1 and TRBJ1-5; TRBD1 might be the D (6 bases). Germline assignment: CDR1 SGHRS and CDR2 YFSETQ. This CDR3 is 16 amino acids long. The V gene lost 2 bases and the J gene lost 0 bases, with 12 bases spanning the gap. The CDR3 reads CASSLGGLGSNQPQHF. As DNA, the CDR3 is TGCGCCAGCAGCTTAGGGGGGTTAGGTAGCAATCAGCCCCAGCATTTT.

The gene calls are TRBV7-9 and TRBJ1-3, with a possible D match to TRBD1 (6 bases). The CDR3 extends over 15 amino acids. Trimming left V 5 bases short and J 0 bases short, with 11 bases between. The germline gives CDR1 SEHNR, CDR2 FQNEAQ (reference sequence). CDR3 in DNA: TGTGCCAGCAGCAGACAGGCCGGCTCTGGAAACACCATATATTTT. This codes for CASSRQAGSGNTIYF. The variable domain in full, with the rest retrieved from reference TRBV7-9 and TRBJ1-3, is DTGVSQNPRHKITKRGQNVTFRCDPISEHNRLYWYRQTLGQGPEFLTYFQNEAQLEKSRLLSDRFSAERPKGSFSTLEIQRTEQGDSAMYLCASSRQAGSGNTIYFGEGSWLTVV.

The V and J genes are TRBV7-3 and TRBJ2-5; weak D call: TRBD1 (6 bases). The length of the CDR3 is 14 residues. Trimming left V 5 bases short and J 5 bases short, with 15 bases between. Germline V gene lookup returns CDR1 SGHTA and CDR2 FQGTGA. In DNA, the CDR3 is TGTGCCAGCAGCCTGACAGGAAGAGACGAGACCCAGTACTTC. As protein: CASSLTGRDETQYF.

V usage is TRBV5-1 and J usage is TRBJ2-7, with TRBD1 matching over 8 bases. This CDR3 has 15 residues. Germline V gives CDR1 SGHRS, CDR2 YFSETQ. After removal of 3 bases from V and 1 base from J, the junction contained 6 bases not matched to a gene. The DNA for the CDR3 is TGCGCCAGCAGCTCGGGACAGGTGCGATCCTACGAGCAGTACTTC. The encoded protein is CASSSGQVRSYEQYF.

This chain links TRBV2 with TRBJ1-1, with 7 bases identical to TRBD1. Trimming cost V 6 bases and J 3 bases; bases outside gene matches: 7. Germline CDR1 SNHLY, CDR2 FYNNEI. The CDR3 runs to 14 residues. The CDR3 spells CASSFRQGDTEAFF. CDR3 nucleotides: TGTGCCAGCAGCTTTCGACAGGGAGACACTGAAGCTTTCTTT. The full variable domain, completed using reference TRBV2 and TRBJ1-1, is EPEVTQTPSHQVTQMGQEVILRCVPISNHLYFYWYRQILGQKVEFLVSFYNNEISEKSEIFDDQFSVERPDGSNFTLKIRSTKLEDSAMYFCASSFRQGDTEAFFGQGTRLTVV.

This chain links TRBV2 with TRBJ2-5; 7 bases are shared with TRBD1. J lost 5 bases, V lost 11 bases, and 8 bases had no gene match. The CDR3 is 12 residues long. CDR1 SNHLY and CDR2 FYNNEI come from the germline V gene. The CDR3 DNA reads TGTGCCTCAGCCGAAGGGGGCGAGACCCAGTACTTC. Amino acid sequence: CASAEGGETQYF.

This clone was seen only a few times. The gene calls are TRBV5-4 and TRBJ1-1; D might be TRBD1 (5 bases). Between the trimmed V and J ends, which lost 4 bases and 0 bases, there was a span of 10 bases. From germline, CDR1 is SGHNT and CDR2 YYREEE (reference sequence). The length of the CDR3 is 14 residues. CDR3 in amino acids: CASSTQGVNTEAFF. Written as DNA, the CDR3 is TGTGCCAGCAGCACTCAAGGGGTGAACACTGAAGCTTTCTTT.

This chain links TRBV15 with TRBJ1-2; D unresolved. V lost 2 bases and J lost 2, with 3 bases in between. Germline lookup yields CDR1 LNHNV and CDR2 YYDKDF (reference sequence). The CDR3 loop spans 12 amino acids. The CDR3 sequence: CATSRTNYGYTF. The DNA for the CDR3 is TGTGCCACCAGCAGAACCAACTATGGCTACACCTTC.

The chain links TRBV10-1 to TRBJ1-1, with D unresolved. Deletions cut 1 base from V and 10 bases from J, with 13 bases between. Germline V gene lookup returns CDR1 WNHNN and CDR2 SYGVQD (reference sequence). The CDR3 consists of 13 residues. The CDR3 sequence is CASSELRKGPAFF. The CDR3 region has the DNA TGCGCCAGCAGTGAGTTGAGAAAAGGGCCAGCTTTCTTT.

The chain has TRBV7-8 and TRBJ2-5; 12 bases are a match to TRBD1. Germline CDR1 and CDR2: SGHVS and FQNEAQ. This CDR3 has 15 residues. The junction had 6 bases not matched to a gene; V was cut back by 5 bases and J by 5 bases. DNA of the CDR3: TGTGCCAGCAGCCCCCGGGACAGGGGGCGGGAGACCCAGTACTTC. Translating gives CASSPRDRGRETQYF.

The J gene is TRBJ1-4, the V gene TRBV4-3, with 8 bases that match TRBD1. The CDR3 runs to 15 residues. Trimming cost V 0 bases and J 15 bases; bases outside gene matches: 12. CDR1 and CDR2 (germline): LGHNA, YSLEER. The CDR3 here is CASSQDLGQGGNLFF. DNA of the CDR3: TGCGCCAGCAGCCAAGATCTCGGACAGGGCGGAAACTTGTTTTTT.

The chain carries TRBV14 and TRBJ2-5, with TRBD1 identical over 9 bases. Germline V gene data show CDR1 as SGHDN and CDR2 as FVKESK. V gave up 5 bases and J gave up 1 base; unmatched junction bases: 14. The CDR3 consists of 18 residues. The CDR3 region is CASSLNRDRVMFQETQYF. The DNA of the CDR3 is TGTGCCAGCAGCTTAAACCGGGACAGGGTCATGTTCCAAGAGACCCAGTACTTC.

The chain is built from TRBV5-1 and TRBJ2-4, with TRBD2 identical over 7 bases. Germline V gene data show CDR1 as SGHRS and CDR2 as YFSETQ. The CDR3 extends over 14 amino acids. The V gene end was trimmed by 4 bases and the J gene end by 7 bases; junction bases not matched to a gene: 8. CDR3 sequence: CASSPLGGTNIQYF. CDR3 DNA: TGCGCCAGCAGCCCCCTGGGGGGGACGAACATTCAGTACTTC.

About this clone: At the DNA level, this CDR3 is encoded by other sequences in the same sample as well. The chain is built from TRBV7-7 and TRBJ1-1; D gene ambiguous. The germline V gene encodes CDR1 SSHAT and CDR2 FNYEAQ (reference sequence). CDR3 length: 13 amino acids. Between the trimmed V and J ends, which lost 1 base and 3 bases, there was a span of 6 bases. The CDR3 loop reads CASSLDRDTEAFF. The CDR3 nucleotides are TGTGCCAGCAGCTTAGACAGAGACACTGAAGCTTTCTTT.

The gene calls are TRBV5-1 and TRBJ2-6; the D gene is possibly TRBD1 (6 bases). V dropped 0 bases and J dropped 0 bases, with 13 bases sitting between them. Germline CDR1 is SGHRS and CDR2 is YFSETQ. The CDR3 is 18 amino acids. The CDR3 DNA is TGCGCCAGCAGCTTGGGCCAGGACAGACGCTCTGGGGCCAACGTCCTGACTTTC. Translated: CASSLGQDRRSGANVLTF.

This rearrangement joins TRBV19 to TRBJ1-2, with D possibly matching TRBD1 (6 bases). V was trimmed by 6 bases and J by 1 base, leaving 12 bases between them. Per the germline V gene, CDR1 is LNHDA and CDR2 is SQIVND (reference sequence). The CDR3 is 14 residues long. The CDR3 nucleotides read TGTGCCAGTAGAATGCAGGGGCTTAACTATGGCTACACCTTC. This sequence encodes CASRMQGLNYGYTF. The whole variable domain, filled in from reference TRBV19 and TRBJ1-2, reads DGGITQSPKYLFRKEGQNVTLSCEQNLNHDAMYWYRQDPGQGLRLIYYSQIVNDFQKGDIAEGYSVSREKKESFPLTVTSAQKNPTAFYLCASRMQGLNYGYTFGSGTRLTVV.

The chain has TRBV6-4 and TRBJ2-7; D tentatively reads TRBD1 or TRBD2 (5 bases each). Trimming shortened V by 2 bases and J by 0 bases, and 11 bases separated the two germline ends. CDR3 size: 15 residues. Germline assignment: CDR1 MRHNA and CDR2 SNTAGT. CDR3 region: CASSDRDQSSYEQYF. The CDR3, as DNA: TGTGCCAGCAGTGACCGGGACCAAAGCTCCTACGAGCAGTACTTC.

This sequence joins TRBV7-7 and TRBJ2-1; 8 positions match TRBD2. CDR1 is SSHAT, CDR2 FNYEAQ, per germline (reference sequence). The CDR3 runs 18 residues. V was clipped by 2 bases and J by 0 bases; unmatched bases: 9. The CDR3 coding sequence is TGTGCCAGCAGCTTATCGTTGACTAGCGAAAGCTCCTACAATGAGCAGTTCTTC. This codes for CASSLSLTSESSYNEQFF.

The chain carries TRBV9 and TRBJ2-6, with 7 nucleotides matching TRBD1. The CDR3 totals 15 residues. The J segment lost 0 bases and the V segment lost 5 bases, leaving 2 bases of the junction unmatched. Per germline, CDR1 SGDLS and CDR2 YYNGEE. DNA for the CDR3: TGTGCCAGCAGGGGACAGCGCTCTGGGGCCAACGTCCTGACTTTC. Amino acid sequence: CASRGQRSGANVLTF.

V is TRBV5-6 and J is TRBJ1-1, with a tentative D call TRBD1 (5 bases). Trimming cost V 0 bases and J 7 bases, with 16 bases left between them. CDR1 SGHDT and CDR2 YYEEEE come from the germline V gene. This CDR3 is 15 amino acids long. CDR3 protein: CASSLEVSLTGEAFF. CDR3 coding DNA: TGTGCCAGCAGCTTGGAAGTCTCCCTTACAGGTGAAGCTTTCTTT.